What follows are 21 T cell receptor beta chains derived from one specimen sequenced in a study of cytomegalovirus exposure and HLA in healthy donors. Here immunoSEQ multiplex PCR was the method, and the copy in TCRdb shows in-frame clones only, minus some. The profile shows some 140,000 clones, around four fifths of them singletons. The sequencing sample was made of PBMCs. These receptors all stem from a woman between 25 and 40 years old in good health and CMV-seronegative.

The rearrangement uses TRBV6-5 and TRBJ2-7; 11 bases align to TRBD2. J was trimmed by 3 bases and V by 0 bases; bases with no gene match: 4. The CDR3 is 16 amino acids. The germline CDR1 and CDR2 sequences are MNHEY and SVGAGI. The DNA of the CDR3 is TGTGCCAGCAGTTACTCGGGACTAGCGGCGAACTACGAGCAGTACTTC. It encodes CASSYSGLAANYEQYF.

The rearrangement uses TRBV12-5 and TRBJ2-2; D ambiguous. V lost 5 bases and J 0 bases, leaving 7 bases between the germline ends. This CDR3 has 14 residues. Germline assignment: CDR1 LGHNT and CDR2 FRNRAP. The CDR3 region has the DNA TGTGCTAGTGGTCTACCCCCGAACACCGGGGAGCTGTTTTTT. It specifies CASGLPPNTGELFF. Drawing the rest from reference TRBV12-5 and TRBJ2-2, the complete variable domain is DARVTQTPRHKVTEMGQEVTMRCQPILGHNTVFWYRQTMMQGLELLAYFRNRAPLDDSGMPKDRFSAEMPDATLATLKIQPSEPRDSAVYFCASGLPPNTGELFFGEGSRLTVL.

The rearrangement links TRBV6-6 to TRBJ1-1; a weak D match, TRBD1 (5 bases). Trimming removed 6 bases from V and 7 bases from J, with 12 bases in between. Germline V gene data show CDR1 as MNHNY and CDR2 as SVGAGI (reference sequence). CDR3 length: 12 residues. The CDR3 region is CASSSTANEAFF. DNA for the CDR3: TGTGCCAGCAGCTCGACAGCCAATGAAGCTTTCTTT.

This clone has just one count. The chain employs TRBV6-5 and TRBJ1-1; D is perhaps TRBD1 (5 bases). From germline, CDR1 is MNHEY and CDR2 SVGAGI. The CDR3 is 15 residues long. V lost 0 bases to trimming and J lost 6 bases, with 14 bases between them. The DNA for the CDR3 is TGTGCCAGCAGTTACTCCCAGGGTTCTTCCTCTGAAGCTTTCTTT. Protein product: CASSYSQGSSSEAFF.

The chain uses TRBV2 and TRBJ1-4; 7 bases agree with TRBD1. The CDR3 consists of 15 residues. Trimming took 5 bases from V and 7 from J; bases not matched to a gene: 10. Germline assignment: CDR1 SNHLY and CDR2 FYNNEI. The CDR3 DNA follows: TGTGCCAGCAGTTTACAGGGGAGCGTCGGTGAAAAACTGTTTTTT. Translated: CASSLQGSVGEKLFF.

This sequence joins TRBV5-1 and TRBJ2-5, with 8 bases lining up with TRBD2. J lost 5 bases, V lost 4 bases, and 7 bases had no gene match. CDR1 is SGHRS, CDR2 YFSETQ, per germline. CDR3 length equals 14 residues. In nucleotides, the CDR3 is TGCGCCAGCAGCCCCGGGGGGGCCGAGGAGACCCAGTACTTC. Translated, it gives CASSPGGAEETQYF.

This chain connects TRBV6-5 to TRBJ1-1, with D unresolved. V lost 4 bases and J 4 bases, leaving 7 bases between the germline ends. Germline V gene lookup returns CDR1 MNHEY and CDR2 SVGAGI. There are 12 residues in the CDR3. CDR3 DNA sequence: TGTGCCAGCAGTTGGGGAGGCACTGAAGCTTTCTTT. It translates to CASSWGGTEAFF.

J is TRBJ1-1 and V is TRBV4-2; 10 nucleotides agree with TRBD1. Germline V gene sequence: CDR1 LGHNA, CDR2 YNFKEQ. The CDR3 is 17 amino acids. Unmatched junction bases numbered 9, after V lost 5 bases and J lost 0 bases. The CDR3 DNA is TGTGCCAGCAGCTCGGGACAGGGGAGGACCCTGAACACTGAAGCTTTCTTT. Its translation is CASSSGQGRTLNTEAFF.

The chain has TRBV5-8 and TRBJ2-3, with TRBD2 matching 8 bases. Per the germline V gene, CDR1 is SGHTS and CDR2 is YDEGEE. The CDR3 covers 15 residues. With 4 bases clipped from V and 0 bases from J, the junction kept 4 bases outside the gene matches. The CDR3 region has the DNA TGTGCCAGCAGCCTGCCGGGGGGGAGCACAGATACGCAGTATTTT. Translating gives CASSLPGGSTDTQYF.

The chain recombines TRBV2 with TRBJ2-3; D perhaps matches TRBD1 (6 bases). V lost 7 bases, J lost 5 bases, and 16 bases lay in between. The CDR3 totals 14 residues. Per the germline V gene, CDR1 is SNHLY and CDR2 is FYNNEI. CDR3 in amino acids: CASNYNRVIDTQYF. CDR3 sequence (DNA): TGTGCCAGCAATTATAACAGGGTGATAGATACGCAGTATTTT.

The chain combines TRBV4-3 with TRBJ2-1, with a tentative D call TRBD2 (6 bases). Germline values: CDR1 LGHNA, CDR2 YSLEER. Trimming shortened V by 4 bases and J by 3 bases, and 10 bases separated the two germline ends. The CDR3 loop spans 14 amino acids. CDR3 sequence (DNA): TGCGCCAGCAGCCCCCTGGGGGGCTACAATGAGCAGTTCTTC. This encodes CASSPLGGYNEQFF.

The chain joins TRBV29-1 to TRBJ1-2; D may be TRBD1 (5 bases). V was shortened by 6 bases and J by 8 bases, with 25 bases between the two germline ends. The CDR3 length is 15 residues. The germline CDR1 and CDR2 sequences are SQVTM and ANQGSEA. CDR3 coding DNA: TGCAGCGTGGAAACTACCACCCAGGGCTCCTGGGGCTACACCTTC. Translated, it gives CSVETTTQGSWGYTF. The entire variable domain, with the rest obtained from reference TRBV29-1 and TRBJ1-2, is as follows: SAVISQKPSRDICQRGTSLTIQCQVDSQVTMMFWYRQQPGQSLTLIATANQGSEATYESGFVIDKFPISRPNLTFSTLTVSNMSPEDSSIYLCSVETTTQGSWGYTFGSGTRLTVV.

This clone was seen a handful of times. This sequence joins TRBV19 and TRBJ1-5; a possible D gene is TRBD1 (6 bases). The CDR3 totals 13 residues. V shed 4 bases and J shed 7 bases, with 11 bases lying between them. Germline lookup yields CDR1 LNHDA and CDR2 SQIVND (reference sequence). Written as DNA, the CDR3 is TGTGCCAGTAGTAGGACAGTGGAGCAGCCCCAGCATTTT. This sequence encodes CASSRTVEQPQHF.

This chain connects TRBV6-5 to TRBJ1-2, with D perhaps TRBD1 (6 bases). With 6 bases removed from V and 7 bases from J, the gap between germline ends came to 15 bases. The CDR3 runs to 13 residues. Per germline, CDR1 MNHEY and CDR2 SVGAGI. This CDR3 is CASRGAVGGGYTF. The CDR3 nucleotides read TGTGCCAGCAGGGGGGCAGTCGGCGGTGGCTACACCTTC.

A note on this clone: The same CDR3 is also encoded by other DNA sequences in this sample. V and J are TRBV5-1 and TRBJ2-5; D remains ambiguous. Germline lookup yields CDR1 SGHRS and CDR2 YFSETQ. Between the trimmed V and J ends, which lost 0 bases and 2 bases, there was a span of 8 bases. The length of the CDR3 is 14 residues. CDR3 DNA sequence: TGCGCCAGCAGCTTGGGTAGAGGACAAGAGACCCAGTACTTC. Amino acids: CASSLGRGQETQYF. Full variable domain (outside the CDR3, taken from reference TRBV5-1 and TRBJ2-5): KAGVTQTPRYLIKTRGQQVTLSCSPISGHRSVSWYQQTPGQGLQFLFEYFSETQRNKGNFPGRFSGRQFSNSRSEMNVSTLELGDSALYLCASSLGRGQETQYFGPGTRLLVL.

The chain combines TRBV7-9 with TRBJ1-2; D is unresolved. V shed 1 base and J shed 3 bases, with 9 bases lying between them. Germline CDR1 SEHNR, CDR2 FQNEAQ (reference sequence). CDR3 length equals 14 residues. CDR3 amino acids: CASSLVHRDYGYTF. For the CDR3, the DNA is TGTGCCAGCAGCTTAGTTCACAGAGACTATGGCTACACCTTC.

This chain connects TRBV5-6 to TRBJ2-2, with D perhaps matching TRBD1 (6 bases). Trimming took 4 bases from V and 8 from J, leaving 18 bases between them. The V gene's germline CDR1 is SGHDT and CDR2 YYEEEE. This CDR3 is 15 amino acids long. For the CDR3, the DNA is TGTGCCAGCAGCCAGGGACAAGGGGCCGTGGGGGAGCTGTTTTTT. It codes for CASSQGQGAVGELFF.

The rearrangement links TRBV7-2 to TRBJ1-4; D might be TRBD1 (6 bases). With 2 bases removed from V and 9 bases from J, the gap between germline ends came to 7 bases. This CDR3 has 12 amino acids. The germline CDR1 and CDR2 sequences are SGHTA and FQGNSA. CDR3 protein: CASSLQGKKLFF. DNA for the CDR3: TGTGCCAGCAGCTTACAGGGGAAAAAACTGTTTTTT.

DNA for the CDR3: TGTGCCAGCTCGGGGACTAGCCCTTTAGTCGGGGAGCTGTTTTTT. Its translation: CASSGTSPLVGELFF. This chain links TRBV7-8 with TRBJ2-2, with TRBD2 matching over 9 bases. The germline gives CDR1 SGHVS, CDR2 FQNEAQ. This CDR3 has 15 residues. Losses at the gene ends were 8 bases for V and 7 bases for J; bases not matched to a gene: 11.

The chain combines TRBV5-1 with TRBJ2-7, with TRBD1 identical over 9 bases. This CDR3 is built from 13 residues. Losses at the gene ends were 3 bases for V and 3 bases for J; bases not matched to a gene: 1. Per germline, CDR1 SGHRS and CDR2 YFSETQ. The CDR3 spells CASSWDRVYEQYF. CDR3 DNA sequence: TGCGCCAGCAGCTGGGACAGGGTCTACGAGCAGTACTTC.

This clone is a singleton in its sample. The J gene is TRBJ2-6, the V gene TRBV27; no firm D call. The germline V gene has CDR1 MNHEY and CDR2 SMNVEV (reference sequence). V lost 4 bases to trimming and J lost 0 bases, with 13 bases between them. CDR3 length: 17 residues. In nucleotides, the CDR3 is TGTGCCAGCAGTTCCCCTTCGAGACTCTCTGGGGCCAACGTCCTGACTTTC. Translated: CASSSPSRLSGANVLTF.